Reported below is one T cell receptor (beta chain). Its cognate antigen is unknown. This specimen belongs to a study of T cell repertoires in cytomegalovirus infection. About the research overall: HLA-B-restricted CMV epitopes that are well studied were used alongside recently identified HLA-C-restricted ones. Matching HLA type and CMV infection were both indicated by public TCR beta signatures.

Study-level results: The cumulative frequency of public TCR beta families distinguished individuals who carried CMV together with the relevant HLA. The ex vivo response was dominated by HLA-C-restricted CMV-specific TCR beta clonotypes.

TCRdb passed the reads through MiXCR, listing each CDR3 protein once. Of approximately 280,000 distinct CDR3 sequences listed, less than 25% are singletons. Germline V gene data show CDR1 as SEHNR and CDR2 as FQNEAQ (reference sequence). This CDR3 spans 17 amino acids. Trimming took off 5 bases at V and 8 bases at J, with 25 bases between the two ends. This specimen consisted of cultured PBMCs, obtained from culture after CMV antigen stimulation. This sequence originates from a human donor in good health (CMV status not recorded). Some clones in this sample may be carry-over from other donors' samples. The chain carries TRBV7-9 and TRBJ2-1; D is perhaps TRBD1 or TRBD2 (6 bases each). The CDR3 reads CASSPTRGEFKFDEQFF. The CDR3 coding sequence is TGTGCCAGCAGCCCTACGAGGGGGGAATTTAAGTTCGATGAGCAGTTCTTC.